The 7 T cell receptor beta chains listed next were all sequenced from one sample in a study of a mutant IDH1 vaccine in newly diagnosed glioma. What these receptors recognize is not known. Data came from immunoSEQ multiplex PCR; TCRdb stores just in-frame clones and leaves some out. The sample records roughly 130,000 clones, around 80% being singletons. Noted time point: week 11, during vaccination. The study gave 300 ug of mutant IDH1 20-mer peptide per vaccine dose, with topical imiquimod. The material was PBMCs, obtained from a glioma patient whose treatment included an IDH1 peptide vaccine. The receptors were sampled from a man between 35 and 55 years old with glioma.

This clone was counted only a few times. The V call is TRBV7-2, the J call TRBJ1-2; D is uncertain. The ends were cut back, 4 bases at V and 6 bases at J, with 21 bases in the middle. The germline gives CDR1 SGHTA, CDR2 FQGNSA. The length of the CDR3 is 16 residues. The CDR3 region has the DNA TGTGCCAGCAGCTCCCTCGGTCGGGGAAGCGAGGATGGCTACACCTTC. Its protein product is CASSSLGRGSEDGYTF.

The J gene is TRBJ2-3, the V gene TRBV5-4; 12 bases match TRBD2. Trimming removed 4 bases from V and 3 bases from J; junction bases left unmatched: 6. This CDR3 comprises 16 residues. The germline CDR1 and CDR2 sequences are SGHNT and YYREEE (reference sequence). CDR3 in DNA: TGTGCCAGCAGCCCGACCGGGACTAGCGGGACAGATACGCAGTATTTT. Protein: CASSPTGTSGTDTQYF.

This clone appeared a few times. The chain combines TRBV5-5 with TRBJ2-7; no clear D. V dropped 4 bases and J dropped 0 bases, with 17 bases sitting between them. Germline V gene sequence: CDR1 SGHKS, CDR2 YYEKEE (reference sequence). This CDR3 spans 16 amino acids. The CDR3 DNA sequence: TGTGCCAGCAGCCTAGAACTGACCCTGAACTCCTACGAGCAGTACTTC. It codes for CASSLELTLNSYEQYF.

This chain joins TRBV5-5 and TRBJ2-1; D might be TRBD1 (5 bases). Between the trimmed V and J ends, which lost 3 bases and 8 bases, there was a span of 9 bases. This CDR3 has 12 residues. Germline V gene data show CDR1 as SGHKS and CDR2 as YYEKEE (reference sequence). CDR3 loop: CASSYQGDEQFF. The CDR3 coding sequence is TGTGCCAGCAGCTACCAGGGCGATGAGCAGTTCTTC.

The V gene is TRBV7-8, the J gene TRBJ2-7; a possible D gene is TRBD2 (6 bases). This CDR3 contains 14 residues. V shed 2 bases and J shed 2 bases, with 10 bases lying between them. Germline CDR1 SGHVS, CDR2 FQNEAQ. CDR3 amino acids: CASSLPSATYEQYF. For the CDR3, the DNA is TGTGCCAGCAGCTTACCTAGCGCCACCTACGAGCAGTACTTC.

The chain couples TRBV29-1 to TRBJ2-7; 9 positions match TRBD1. Germline V CDR1 and CDR2: SQVTM, ANQGSEA. V trimming: 2 bases; J trimming: 5 bases; junction bases outside the gene matches: 4. The CDR3 loop spans 13 amino acids. CDR3 nucleotides: TGCAGCGTTGAATACAGGGGGCTCCACGAGCAGTACTTC. Translation gives CSVEYRGLHEQYF.

The chain combines TRBV28 with TRBJ1-4; D might be TRBD1 (5 bases). CDR1 is MDHEN, CDR2 SYDVKM, per germline. The CDR3 is made up of 15 amino acids. The V end was cut by 1 base, the J end by 2 bases, with 8 bases between. The CDR3: CASSLFGGTNEKLFF. CDR3 in DNA: TGTGCCAGCAGTTTATTTGGGGGTACTAATGAAAAACTGTTTTTT.